This T cell receptor (beta chain) comes out of a study of cytomegalovirus exposure and HLA in healthy donors. In the study overall: Some 80 million unique TCR sequences came from HLA-typed donors in an early release. Findings and limits, study-wide: A later analysis associated 16,951 TCR beta sequences with HLA alleles at a 0.05 false discovery rate.

The length of the CDR3 is 10 residues. The germline V gene encodes CDR1 MNHNS and CDR2 SASEGT. A note on this clone: Its antigen is as yet unknown. The junction and the germline gene differ at one end; a read error may be behind it.

PCR primers comprised 60 Vbeta and 13 Jbeta primers. Here immunoSEQ multiplex PCR was the method, and the copy in TCRdb shows in-frame clones only, minus some. The table shows about 110,000 clones, with 70% to 85% occurring only once. This TCR was sampled from a woman aged 18 to 35 in good health and CMV-seronegative. The rearrangement joins TRBV6-1 to TRBJ1-2, with D perhaps matching TRBD1 (6 bases). The sequencing input was PBMCs. The chain's CDR3 is CASSEVGTHF. For the CDR3, the DNA is TGTGCCAGCAGTGAAGTCGGGACACACTTC.